The clone carrying this T cell receptor (beta chain) was detected ten times or more. The antigen is undetermined. The CDR3 sequence is 16 residues long. Looked up from germline, CDR1 is SGHTA and CDR2 is FQGNSA. Between the trimmed V and J ends, which lost 1 base and 0 bases, there was a span of 10 bases. The TCR library protocol attached unique molecular identifiers to the individual cDNA molecules. From the 5' RACE reads, TCRdb called clonotypes with MiXCR, one entry per CDR3 protein. The data hold 60,000 or so distinct CDR3 sequences, with roughly 12% observed a single time. This sample is drawn from a study of early T cells in non-severe SARS-CoV-2 infection. Study results and limitations: Anti-spike CD8 responses were favored in VDJdb matching, and private and CD4 specificities were missed.

The rearrangement joins TRBV7-2 to TRBJ2-1; D may be TRBD2 (5 bases). This clonotype was sampled from an adult who was a healthcare worker with PCR-confirmed SARS-CoV-2 infection or an uninfected control (not recorded which). The sample here was whole blood, taken at baseline. In nucleotides, the CDR3 is TGTGCCAGCAGCTTAGAAACGGGGATCTCCTACAATGAGCAGTTCTTC. Translating gives CASSLETGISYNEQFF. The full variable domain, its missing parts supplied by reference TRBV7-2 and TRBJ2-1, is GAGVSQSPSNKVTEKGKDVELRCDPISGHTALYWYRQSLGQGLEFLIYFQGNSAPDKSGLPSDRFSAERTGGSVSTLTIQRTQQEDSAVYLCASSLETGISYNEQFFGPGTRLTVL.